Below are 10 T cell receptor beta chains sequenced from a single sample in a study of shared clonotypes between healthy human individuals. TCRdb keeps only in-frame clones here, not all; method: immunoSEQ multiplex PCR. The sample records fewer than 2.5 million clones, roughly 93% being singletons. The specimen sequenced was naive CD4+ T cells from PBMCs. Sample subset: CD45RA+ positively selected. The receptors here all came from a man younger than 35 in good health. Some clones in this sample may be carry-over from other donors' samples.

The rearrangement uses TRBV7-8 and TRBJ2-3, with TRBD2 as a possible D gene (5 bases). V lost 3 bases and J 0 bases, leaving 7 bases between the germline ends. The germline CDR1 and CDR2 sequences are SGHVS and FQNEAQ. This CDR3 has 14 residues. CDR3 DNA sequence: TGTGCCAGCAGCTTCCTAGCTAGCACAGATACGCAGTATTTT. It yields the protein CASSFLASTDTQYF.

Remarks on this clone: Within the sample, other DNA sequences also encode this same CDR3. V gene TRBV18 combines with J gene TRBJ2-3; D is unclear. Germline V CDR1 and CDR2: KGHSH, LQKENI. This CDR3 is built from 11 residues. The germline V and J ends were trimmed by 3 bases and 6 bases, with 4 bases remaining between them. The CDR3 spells CASSPSDTQYF. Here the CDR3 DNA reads TGTGCCAGCTCACCGAGTGATACGCAGTATTTT.

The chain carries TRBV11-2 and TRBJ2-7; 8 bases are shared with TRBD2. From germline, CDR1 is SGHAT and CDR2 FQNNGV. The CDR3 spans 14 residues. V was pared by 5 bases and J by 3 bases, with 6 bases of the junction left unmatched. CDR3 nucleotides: TGTGCCAGCAGCATCGGGCTAGCGGGCTACGAGCAGTACTTC. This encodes CASSIGLAGYEQYF.

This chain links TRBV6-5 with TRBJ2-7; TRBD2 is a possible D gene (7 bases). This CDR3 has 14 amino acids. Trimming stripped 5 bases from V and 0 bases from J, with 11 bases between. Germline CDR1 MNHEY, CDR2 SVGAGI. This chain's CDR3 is CASSRGASSYEQYF. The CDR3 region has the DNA TGTGCCAGCAGTCGGGGGGCAAGCTCCTACGAGCAGTACTTC.

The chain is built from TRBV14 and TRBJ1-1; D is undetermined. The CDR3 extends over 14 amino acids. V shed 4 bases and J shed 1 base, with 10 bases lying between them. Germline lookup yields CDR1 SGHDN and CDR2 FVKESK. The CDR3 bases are TGTGCCAGCAGCCCGGAAGGCCGGAACACTGAAGCTTTCTTT. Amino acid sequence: CASSPEGRNTEAFF.

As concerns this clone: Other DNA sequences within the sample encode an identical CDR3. For the CDR3, the DNA is TGCAGTGCTAGACTAGTTTACGAGCAGTACTTC. Translated: CSARLVYEQYF. This chain links TRBV20-1 with TRBJ2-7; no clear D. With 2 bases removed from V and 4 bases from J, the gap between germline ends came to 6 bases. The CDR3 totals 11 residues. Germline V gene lookup returns CDR1 DFQATT and CDR2 SNEGSKA (reference sequence).

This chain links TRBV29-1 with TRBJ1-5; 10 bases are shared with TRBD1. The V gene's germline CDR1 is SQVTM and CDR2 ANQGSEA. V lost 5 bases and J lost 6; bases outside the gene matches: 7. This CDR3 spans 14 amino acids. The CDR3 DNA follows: TGCAGCGTTCGAACCGGGACAGGGGTTCAGCCCCAGCATTTT. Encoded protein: CSVRTGTGVQPQHF.

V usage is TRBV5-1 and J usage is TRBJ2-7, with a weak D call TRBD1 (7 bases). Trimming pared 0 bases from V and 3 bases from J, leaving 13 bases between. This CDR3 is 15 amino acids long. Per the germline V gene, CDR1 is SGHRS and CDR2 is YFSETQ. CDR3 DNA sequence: TGCGCCAGCAGCTTGGTGGCAGGGGGGAACTACGAGCAGTACTTC. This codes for CASSLVAGGNYEQYF.

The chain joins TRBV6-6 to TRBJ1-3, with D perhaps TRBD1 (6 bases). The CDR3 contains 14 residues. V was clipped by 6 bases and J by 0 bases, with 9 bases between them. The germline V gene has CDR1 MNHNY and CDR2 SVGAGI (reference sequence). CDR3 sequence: CASRTGDSGNTIYF. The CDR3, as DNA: TGTGCCAGCAGGACAGGAGACTCTGGAAACACCATATATTTT.

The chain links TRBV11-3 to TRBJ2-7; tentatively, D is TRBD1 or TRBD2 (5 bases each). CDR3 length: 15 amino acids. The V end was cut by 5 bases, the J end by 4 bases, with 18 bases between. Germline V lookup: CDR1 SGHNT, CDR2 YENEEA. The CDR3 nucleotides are TGTGCCAGCAGCCTGAGGCCGGGACGAGAATACGAGCAGTACTTC. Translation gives CASSLRPGREYEQYF.